These 2 T cell receptor beta chains were sequenced from one sample in a study of T cell repertoires in cytomegalovirus infection (dated by TCRdb to the late 2010s). Sequenced on an Illumina HiSeq 1500. The public sequencing data were trimmed at Q25 with fastp and processed into clonotypes with MiXCR by TCRdb, which kept only in-frame beta chains. A single entry per CDR3 protein holds the most common genes and DNA from its merged rows. For this sample the table gives 400,000 to 550,000 distinct CDR3 sequences, of which about 11% were detected only once. Of the sample, 9.5% to 13% falls within the top ten clones. The sample taken for sequencing was PBMCs. Receptor source: a human donor in good health (CMV status not recorded). Some clones in this sample may be carry-over from other donors' samples.

This clonotype showed up many times. CDR3 residues: CASSPRGGRNQPQHF. The CDR3 DNA reads as TGTGCCAGCAGCCCTCGGGGGGGGCGCAATCAGCCCCAGCATTTT. This chain links TRBV27 with TRBJ1-5; possibly TRBD1 for D (6 bases). Trimming cost V 6 bases and J 2 bases, with 14 bases left between them. The V gene's germline CDR1 is MNHEY and CDR2 SMNVEV (reference sequence). The CDR3 length is 15 residues.

This clonotype has only a few counts. The chain joins TRBV20-1 to TRBJ1-1; a weak D match, TRBD1 (5 bases). Trimming pared 0 bases from V and 8 bases from J, leaving 10 bases between. The CDR3 sequence is 12 residues long. CDR1 is DFQATT and CDR2 is SNEGSKA in the germline V gene (reference sequence). The CDR3 region has the DNA TGCAGTGCTAGAGATGGGGGAGCAGAAGCTTTCTTT. Protein: CSARDGGAEAFF.